This TCR beta chain was documented in a study of follicular helper T cells after annual influenza vaccination (dated by TCRdb to about 2017). In terms of the full investigation: After each seasonal influenza vaccination, blood samples were collected on days 0, 7 and 28. One week after vaccination, a second recruited cohort of 12 to 13 subjects (Table S1) displayed a similar ICOS+CD38+ cTfh response. The 2015 samples were processed right after collection, while the 2013-2014 samples were cryopreserved. Some subjects were followed across successive annual vaccinations spanning the 2013-2014, 2014-2015 and 2015-2016 seasons to study recall of cTfh clones. Six subjects had multi-year samples: four covered two vaccination seasons and two covered three seasons.

With regard to this clone: This clone's antigen is unknown. Within one base of it there is no much larger clone, and no base qualities were kept.

The CDR3, cysteine through phenylalanine, is 12 amino acids long. The read is trimmed to its CDR3 DNA, 36 bases read in frame from base 1. V is clipped by 4 bases and J by 4 bases, and the sequence between their germline boundaries is 7 bases long. Via the germline V gene, CDR1 is SGHDN and CDR2 FVKESK. Library prep was done by the immunoSEQ multiplex PCR assay. Adaptive Biotechnologies carried out TCRB amplification, library preparation, sequencing and preliminary bioinformatics at Survey level resolution. TCRB sequencing used multiplex PCR amplification of genomic DNA from sorted cTfh populations. Regarding the original processing steps: Clonality was calculated in R as 1 minus normalized Shannon entropy, and the Gini index was computed with the R package ineq. Overlap score was defined as the summed counts of shared sequences divided by the total counts of all sequences in both compared samples. Fisher's exact test, with an assumed theoretical repertoire of 10^7 TCRB sequences, was used to assess the significance of shared clonotypes. TCRdb obtained this table from immuneACCESS and retained in-frame rearrangements with V and J assigned. These tables miss some clones; where compared with another copy, unresolved V genes account for less than half of the shortfall, and the remainder is unexplained. V and J calls and clone size are copied from that table; D and trimming were computed from the DNA. The sample records approximately 10,000 clones, approximately 81% of which are singletons. The ten top clones hold 3.6% of the sample.

Summary of the overall study and its limitations: Only roughly 9.5-22% of analyzed cells yielded productive TCRB sequences, so sampling of rare clonotypes was not possible. A recurrent oligoclonal ICOS+CD38+ cTfh response containing tetramer and AIM influenza-specific clonotypes was recalled by successive annual vaccinations. ICOS+CD38+ cTfh clonality correlated with the frequency of that population, and its change correlated with the change in circulating plasmablast frequency. Day 7 ICOS+CD38+ clones were most often found later in ICOS-CD38- cTfh, suggesting that subset may serve as a memory reservoir.

Reading the label with the study, this specimen's time point is: 2015-2016 season, pre-vaccination. Adults received seasonal inactivated influenza vaccine (Fluvarix), and TCRB sequencing tracked sorted blood CD4 subsets before and after vaccination. Subjects were considered eligible if community-dwelling and if influenza vaccine had not been received in the prior 6 months. Reasons for exclusion included contraindications to influenza vaccine, substance abuse, HIV/AIDS, active malignancy, immunomodulatory medication, and active illness such as respiratory infection. At each time point, about 35 to 110 mL of blood was collected. Circulating Tfh were defined as non-naive CD4+CXCR5+PD-1+ cells, and these cells were sorted into ICOS+CD38+ and ICOS-CD38- fractions. Either Ficoll-Paque PLUS or SepMate separation was used to isolate PBMC. Before DNA was extracted, the cell subsets were sorted from PBMC using a BD FACS Aria.

Rearrangement joined TRBV14 to TRBJ2-5; too little of a D gene remains to name it. The receptor was derived from an adult who received the influenza vaccine. Sequenced here: CXCR5+ CD38- circulating T follicular helper cells from blood, sampled on the day of influenza vaccination. The sample's cell subset or site label, decoded: circulating Tfh, non-naive CD4+CXCR5+PD-1+ (ICOS+CD38+ or ICOS-CD38-). The nucleotide sequence is given as TGTGCCAGCAGCCTACAGTCAGAGACCCAGTACTTC. The encoded protein is CASSLQSETQYF.